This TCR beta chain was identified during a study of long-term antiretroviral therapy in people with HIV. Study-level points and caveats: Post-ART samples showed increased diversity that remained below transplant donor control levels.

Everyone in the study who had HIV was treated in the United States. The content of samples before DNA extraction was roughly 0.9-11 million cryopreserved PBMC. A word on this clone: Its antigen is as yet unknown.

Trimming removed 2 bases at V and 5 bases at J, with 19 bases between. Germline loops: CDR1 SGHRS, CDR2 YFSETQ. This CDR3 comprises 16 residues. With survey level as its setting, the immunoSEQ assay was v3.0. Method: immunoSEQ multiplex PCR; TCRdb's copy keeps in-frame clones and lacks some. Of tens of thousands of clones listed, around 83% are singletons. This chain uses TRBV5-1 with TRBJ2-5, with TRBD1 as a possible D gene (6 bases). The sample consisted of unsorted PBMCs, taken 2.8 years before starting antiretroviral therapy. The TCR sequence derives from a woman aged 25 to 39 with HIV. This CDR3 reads CASSFFQGTRAETQYF. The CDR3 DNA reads TGCGCCAGCAGCTTCTTCCAAGGGACAAGGGCCGAGACCCAGTACTTC.